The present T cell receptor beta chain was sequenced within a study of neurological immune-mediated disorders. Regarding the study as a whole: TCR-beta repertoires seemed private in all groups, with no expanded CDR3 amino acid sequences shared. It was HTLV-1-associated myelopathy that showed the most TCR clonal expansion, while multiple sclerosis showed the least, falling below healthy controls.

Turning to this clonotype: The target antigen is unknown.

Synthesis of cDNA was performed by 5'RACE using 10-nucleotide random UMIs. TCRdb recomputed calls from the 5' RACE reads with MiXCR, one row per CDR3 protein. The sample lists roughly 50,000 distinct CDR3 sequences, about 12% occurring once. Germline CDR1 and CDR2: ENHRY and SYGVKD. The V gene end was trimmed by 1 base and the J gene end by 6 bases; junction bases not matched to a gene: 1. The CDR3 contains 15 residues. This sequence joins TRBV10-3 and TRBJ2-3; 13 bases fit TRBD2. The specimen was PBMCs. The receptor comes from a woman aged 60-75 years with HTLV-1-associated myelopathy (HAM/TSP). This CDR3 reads CAISELTSGRDTQYF. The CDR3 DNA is TGTGCCATCAGTGAGTTGACTAGCGGGAGGGATACGCAGTATTTT.